This section outlines one T cell receptor beta chain sequence together with its context. A read error may account for a junction end that differs from germline. The library came from three nested PCR rounds adapted from ARM-PCR protocols. From the multiplex PCR reads, TCRdb called clonotypes with MiXCR, one entry per CDR3 protein. The table shows 70,000 to 95,000 distinct CDR3 sequences, with just over 75% occurring only once. These data originate in a study of tumor and adjacent non-tumor tissue in lung cancer. Germline CDR1 reads MNHNY; CDR2 reads SVGAGI (reference sequence). The CDR3 has 14 amino acids. The template was RNA from unsorted bulk tissue. More than 3 cm separated this lung sample from the edge of the tumor.

The rearrangement joins TRBV6-6 to TRBJ1-1; 8 bases fit TRBD1. The sequence was obtained from a man aged 65-85 years with non-small cell lung cancer. The specimen sequenced was distant non-tumor lung tissue. The CDR3 region has the DNA TGTGCCAGCAGCGAGACAGGGGATTTCATAACAGCTCTCTTT. Its protein product is CASSETGDFITALF.